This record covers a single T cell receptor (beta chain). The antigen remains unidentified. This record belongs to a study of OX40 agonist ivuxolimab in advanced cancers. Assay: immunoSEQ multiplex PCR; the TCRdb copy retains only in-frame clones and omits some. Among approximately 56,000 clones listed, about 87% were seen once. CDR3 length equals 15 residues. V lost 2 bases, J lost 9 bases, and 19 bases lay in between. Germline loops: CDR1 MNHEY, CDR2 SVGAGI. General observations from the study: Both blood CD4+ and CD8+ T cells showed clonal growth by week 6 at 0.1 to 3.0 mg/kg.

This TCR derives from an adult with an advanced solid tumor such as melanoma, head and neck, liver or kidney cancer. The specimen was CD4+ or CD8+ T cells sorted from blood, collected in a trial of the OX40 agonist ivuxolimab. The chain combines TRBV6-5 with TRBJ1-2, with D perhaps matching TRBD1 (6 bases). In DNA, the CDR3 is TGTGCCAGCAGTTACCAGGGGCGCTCCCCTCCAAGCTACACCTTC. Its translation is CASSYQGRSPPSYTF.